Listed below are T cell receptor beta chains from one sample, sequenced in a study of T cells after yellow fever vaccination. TCRdb re-called the 5' RACE reads with MiXCR, one entry per CDR3 protein. The profile shows almost 70,000 distinct CDR3 sequences, 5.9% of them singletons. Here the sequenced sample was CD4+ T cells sorted from PBMCs, taken less than 16 days after the first yellow fever vaccination. The receptors here all came from a man aged 18 to 30 who received the YFV17D yellow fever vaccine. Each CDR3 is given with its conserved first and last residue. The order of the fields is clone size, CDR3 length, D gene, V gene, J gene, CDR3 protein, CDR3 DNA. A D gene is named only where the DNA matches it firmly. Clone size is not always given. Where it is, it says once, few, many or a class for expanded clones.

many	15	TRBD2	TRBV2	TRBJ2-7	CASSSLAGGPHEQYF	TGTGCCAGCAGTTCACTAGCGGGGGGGCCCCACGAGCAGTACTTC
many	14	NA	TRBV29-1	TRBJ2-3	CSVAGPRNLDTQYF	TGCAGCGTTGCGGGACCCAGGAATTTAGATACGCAGTATTTT
many	13	TRBD1	TRBV12-3/TRBV12-4	TRBJ1-1	CATNRGRGTEAFF	TGTGCCACAAACAGGGGGCGCGGGACTGAAGCTTTCTTT
many	14	NA	TRBV7-3	TRBJ2-2	CASSKQEGTGELFF	TGTGCCAGCAGTAAACAGGAGGGGACCGGGGAGCTGTTTTTT
many	14	NA	TRBV4-3	TRBJ2-5	CASSQDRDRETQYF	TGCGCCAGCAGCCAAGATCGGGATAGGGAGACCCAGTACTTC
many	13	NA	TRBV7-9	TRBJ1-1	CASSLGVDTEAFF	TGTGCCAGCAGCTTAGGGGTGGACACTGAAGCTTTCTTT
many	13	NA	TRBV5-6	TRBJ2-1	CASSLGRRNEQFF	TGTGCCAGCAGCTTGGGGAGGCGGAATGAGCAGTTCTTC
NA	13	NA	TRBV5-4	TRBJ2-5	CASSFDREETQYF	TGTGCCAGCAGCTTCGACAGAGAAGAGACCCAGTACTTC
NA	13	NA	TRBV7-2	TRBJ2-7	CASSPNRVQEHYF	TGTGCCAGCAGCCCCAACAGGGTCCAAGAGCACTACTTC
many	13	NA	TRBV30	TRBJ2-7	CAWSVGSLYEQYF	TGTGCCTGGAGTGTTGGGTCTCTCTACGAGCAGTACTTC
few	16	NA	TRBV20-1	TRBJ1-6	CCARDRGSSYNSPLHF	TGCTGTGCTAGAGATAGGGGCAGCTCCTATAATTCACCCCTCCACTTT
few	16	NA	TRBV7-9	TRBJ2-1	CASSPRVDRNDNEQFF	TGTGCCAGCAGCCCGAGGGTGGACAGAAATGACAATGAGCAGTTCTTC
many	14	NA	TRBV5-1	TRBJ2-2	CASSFSRQDGELFF	TGCGCCAGCAGCTTTTCACGGCAAGACGGGGAGCTGTTTTTT
NA	12	NA	TRBV20-1	TRBJ1-5	CSAWDSNQPQHF	TGCAGTGCGTGGGACAGCAATCAGCCCCAGCATTTT
few	15	NA	TRBV12-2	TRBJ1-5	CASRLAGGGNQPQHF	TGTGCAAGTCGCTTAGCGGGTGGGGGCAATCAGCCCCAGCATTTT
many	15	TRBD2	TRBV23-1	TRBJ2-2	CASSRPSGGGGELFF	TGCGCCAGCAGTCGCCCTAGCGGGGGTGGCGGGGAGCTGTTTTTT
medium-sized	16	TRBD1	TRBV12-3/TRBV12-4	TRBJ2-3	CASSLWGAGGADTQYF	TGTGCCAGCAGTTTATGGGGTGCAGGGGGCGCAGATACGCAGTATTTT
NA	14	TRBD1	TRBV7-2	TRBJ2-5	CASSPRTGQETQYF	TGTGCCAGCAGCCCCCGGACAGGCCAAGAGACCCAGTACTTC
many	13	NA	TRBV5-1	TRBJ1-1	CASSLASDNEAFF	TGCGCCAGCAGCTTGGCTTCTGACAATGAAGCTTTCTTT
many	16	TRBD2	TRBV12-3/TRBV12-4	TRBJ2-1	CASSLDWVLAGNEQFF	TGTGCCAGCAGTTTAGACTGGGTTCTAGCGGGGAATGAGCAGTTCTTC
many	15	NA	TRBV12-3/TRBV12-4	TRBJ2-2	CASSPQGSWTGELFF	TGTGCCAGCAGCCCCCAGGGGAGCTGGACCGGGGAGCTGTTTTTT
many	16	TRBD1	TRBV18	TRBJ2-7	CASSPLDRMSSYEQYF	TGTGCCAGCTCACCGCTGGACAGGATGAGCTCCTACGAGCAGTACTTC
many	20	TRBD2	TRBV7-2	TRBJ2-1	CASSLAWTSGGARSYNEQFF	TGTGCCAGCAGCTTAGCTTGGACTAGCGGGGGGGCGAGGTCCTACAATGAGCAGTTCTTC
many	14	TRBD1	TRBV7-2	TRBJ2-1	CASSLAGQYNEQFF	TGTGCCAGCAGCTTAGCGGGACAGTACAATGAGCAGTTCTTC
many	16	TRBD1	TRBV7-3	TRBJ2-1	CASSLKAGGAYNEQFF	TGTGCCAGCAGCCTCAAAGCAGGGGGCGCCTACAATGAGCAGTTCTTC
many	13	TRBD1	TRBV6-5	TRBJ1-5	CASSYLRQGNQHF	TGTGCCAGCAGTTACCTACGACAGGGGAACCAGCATTTT
NA	13	TRBD1	TRBV11-2	TRBJ2-5	CASCRDRQETQYF	TGTGCCAGCTGCCGGGACAGGCAAGAGACCCAGTACTTC
many	12	NA	TRBV5-6	TRBJ1-5	CASSLGFRTQHF	TGTGCCAGCAGCTTGGGGTTTAGGACCCAGCATTTT
many	14	NA	TRBV5-1	TRBJ2-3	CASSLVDGTDTQYF	TGCGCCAGCAGCTTGGTAGATGGCACAGATACGCAGTATTTT
many	16	TRBD1	TRBV23-1	TRBJ2-5	CASSQNRSGQKETQYF	TGCGCCAGCAGTCAAAACCGCTCGGGACAGAAAGAGACCCAGTACTTC
many	16	TRBD1	TRBV7-3	TRBJ2-1	CASSLGLWTGNDEQFF	TGTGCCAGCAGCTTAGGTCTTTGGACAGGGAACGATGAGCAGTTCTTC
many	13	NA	TRBV24-1	TRBJ2-5	CATSDPSRETQYF	TGTGCCACCAGTGATCCCTCTAGGGAGACCCAGTACTTC
many	13	NA	TRBV18	TRBJ2-1	CASSPPGAGQQFF	TGTGCCAGCTCACCACCGGGGGCAGGGCAGCAGTTCTTC
many	14	TRBD1	TRBV20-1	TRBJ2-3	CSVPPGQGADTQYF	TGCAGTGTACCCCCCGGACAGGGTGCAGATACGCAGTATTTT
many	19	TRBD2	TRBV4-2	TRBJ2-5	CASSQVPLTLAGGQETQYF	TGTGCCAGCAGCCAAGTCCCCCTCACTCTAGCGGGGGGGCAAGAGACCCAGTACTTC
many	16	NA	TRBV7-2	TRBJ1-1	CASSLAWGVGNTEAFF	TGTGCCAGCAGCTTAGCCTGGGGGGTGGGGAACACTGAAGCTTTCTTT
many	15	NA	TRBV6-5	TRBJ1-4	CASSYNSGQNEKLFF	TGTGCCAGCAGTTACAATTCTGGACAGAACGAAAAACTGTTTTTT
few	18	NA	TRBV20-1	TRBJ2-3	CSARDGQSGGDSTDTQYF	TGCAGTGCTAGAGATGGCCAGTCAGGCGGGGATAGCACAGATACGCAGTATTTT
many	13	NA	TRBV28	TRBJ2-7	CASGAGTPYEQYF	TGTGCCAGCGGGGCCGGGACACCCTACGAGCAGTACTTC
many	19	NA	TRBV11-2	TRBJ2-4	CASSLFRGPSPIAKNIQYF	TGTGCCAGCAGCTTATTTCGGGGGCCCTCCCCTATAGCCAAAAACATTCAGTACTTC
many	14	NA	TRBV7-9	TRBJ2-7	CASSQRAGVHEQYF	TGTGCCAGCAGCCAGAGGGCAGGGGTCCACGAGCAGTACTTC
many	16	NA	TRBV7-2	TRBJ2-3	CASSLASTRGTDTQYF	TGTGCCAGCAGCTTAGCCTCGACTAGGGGCACAGATACGCAGTATTTT
NA	13	NA	TRBV30	TRBJ2-7	CAWSVIDRGEQYF	TGTGCCTGGAGTGTAATAGATAGGGGCGAGCAGTACTTC
NA	14	NA	TRBV11-2	TRBJ1-2	CASSLEGSGYGYTF	TGTGCCAGCAGCTTAGAGGGAAGTGGCTATGGCTACACCTTC
many	16	TRBD2	TRBV7-2	TRBJ2-1	CASSLVLSLAGNEQFF	TGTGCCAGCAGCTTAGTACTCTCCCTAGCGGGGAATGAGCAGTTCTTC
many	15	NA	TRBV12-3/TRBV12-4	TRBJ2-3	CASSLQAQSSDTQYF	TGTGCCAGCAGTTTACAGGCACAGTCCTCAGATACGCAGTATTTT
many	14	NA	TRBV7-9	TRBJ1-4	CASSPRQFNEKLFF	TGTGCCAGCAGCCCAAGACAGTTTAATGAAAAACTGTTTTTT
many	18	TRBD2	TRBV9	TRBJ2-3	CASSVAPVGLAGMNTQYF	TGTGCCAGCAGCGTAGCCCCGGTGGGACTAGCGGGGATGAATACGCAGTATTTT
many	12	TRBD1	TRBV6-2/TRBV6-3	TRBJ1-1	CAGTGPGTEAFF	TGTGCCGGGACAGGGCCGGGCACTGAAGCTTTCTTT
many	14	NA	TRBV5-1	TRBJ1-1	CASSQTDGYTEAFF	TGCGCCAGCAGCCAGACGGATGGGTACACTGAAGCTTTCTTT
few	13	NA	TRBV6-5	TRBJ1-2	CASSYSIQMGYTF	TGTGCCAGCAGTTACTCGATACAGATGGGCTACACCTTC
many	12	TRBD1	TRBV29-1	TRBJ1-1	CSVGQGETEAFF	TGCAGCGTCGGACAGGGGGAGACTGAAGCTTTCTTT
many	13	NA	TRBV7-2	TRBJ2-5	CASSSDRQETQYF	TGTGCCAGCAGCTCGGACAGACAAGAGACCCAGTACTTC
many	13	NA	TRBV2	TRBJ1-2	CASSDPYSYGYTF	TGTGCCAGCAGTGACCCCTACAGCTATGGCTACACCTTC
many	14	NA	TRBV10-1	TRBJ2-2	CASSVAGRDGELFF	TGCGCCAGCAGTGTGGCAGGGCGGGACGGGGAGCTGTTTTTT
many	15	TRBD2	TRBV5-1	TRBJ2-1	CASTRSGRTYNEQFF	TGCGCCAGCACTCGGAGCGGGAGAACCTACAATGAGCAGTTCTTC
many	18	TRBD2	TRBV5-4	TRBJ2-3	CASSLRLAGLPSTDTQYF	TGTGCCAGCAGCTTGCGACTAGCGGGGCTACCTAGCACAGATACGCAGTATTTT
many	14	NA	TRBV20-1	TRBJ2-4	CSAPGWDFKNIQYF	TGCAGTGCCCCCGGGTGGGACTTCAAAAACATTCAGTACTTC